What follows are 26 T cell receptor beta chains derived from one specimen sequenced in a study of T cell repertoires in cytomegalovirus infection. Their specific antigens are unknown. Each CDR3 protein gets one entry after TCRdb re-called the reads with MiXCR. The sample has a few hundred thousand distinct CDR3 sequences, about 35% seen once. The source was cultured PBMCs, collected from culture after CMV antigen stimulation. The receptors were sampled from a human donor in good health (CMV status not recorded). Some clones in this sample may be carry-over from other donors' samples.

This clonotype turned up a few times. The chain combines TRBV7-8 with TRBJ2-1, with TRBD2 matching 7 bases. The CDR3 has 14 residues. Germline trimming cut 6 bases from V and 6 bases from J; bases unmatched to any gene: 8. Per germline, CDR1 SGHVS and CDR2 FQNEAQ. CDR3 in DNA: TGTGCCAGCAGTTCGACCGGGACTACCAATGAGCAGTTCTTC. Amino acids: CASSSTGTTNEQFF.

This clonotype was detected a few times. The chain uses TRBV29-1 and TRBJ2-1; D ambiguous. Per germline, CDR1 SQVTM and CDR2 ANQGSEA. V lost 1 base and J 8 bases, leaving 6 bases between the germline ends. The CDR3 loop spans 11 amino acids. CDR3 sequence (DNA): TGCAGCGTTGAAGTTTACGATGAGCAGTTCTTC. Its protein is CSVEVYDEQFF.

V usage is TRBV2 and J usage is TRBJ2-2; D tentatively fits TRBD1 or TRBD2 (5 bases each). Germline CDR1 SNHLY, CDR2 FYNNEI. This CDR3 has 15 residues. CDR3 in DNA: TGTGCAATGGGACGGGCGGTTCTAAACACCGGGGAGCTGTTTTTT. Its translation: CAMGRAVLNTGELFF.

This clonotype came up a few times. The DNA for the CDR3 is TGTGCCAGCAGTTCCGGGACAGGGGATCTGACCCAGCATTTT. This codes for CASSSGTGDLTQHF. This sequence joins TRBV6-2 or TRBV6-3 and TRBJ1-5, with TRBD1 matching 10 bases. CDR1 MNHEY and CDR2 SVGEGT come from the germline V gene. This CDR3 contains 14 residues. The V segment lost 4 bases and the J segment 11 bases; nucleotides outside the gene matches: 8.

The J gene is TRBJ2-3, the V gene TRBV2; the D is unclear. CDR1 and CDR2 from the germline V gene are SNHLY and FYNNEI. This CDR3 has 13 amino acids. Trimming took 3 bases from V and 3 from J, leaving 7 bases between them. CDR3 in amino acids: CASSDVSTDTQYF. CDR3 DNA sequence: TGTGCCAGCAGTGATGTCAGTACAGATACGCAGTATTTT.

The chain recombines TRBV11-3 with TRBJ1-3, with no clear D. V was cut by 5 bases and J by 4 bases, with 18 bases left in between. This CDR3 comprises 16 residues. The germline V gene has CDR1 SGHNT and CDR2 YENEEA. This CDR3 is CASSATLQQIGNTIYF. CDR3 in DNA: TGTGCCAGCAGCGCAACACTACAGCAAATCGGAAACACCATATATTTT.

The chain carries TRBV7-2 and TRBJ2-1; TRBD2 aligns across 9 bases. Germline V CDR1 and CDR2: SGHTA, FQGNSA. The junction had 3 bases not matched to a gene; V was cut back by 4 bases and J by 8 bases. CDR3 length equals 13 residues. In nucleotides, the CDR3 is TGTGCCAGCAGCTCTCAGCGGGAGGATGAGCAGTTCTTC. This gives the protein CASSSQREDEQFF.

This clonotype has just a few counts. The chain combines TRBV5-6 with TRBJ1-1; 8 bases agree with TRBD1. The CDR3 sequence is 17 residues long. Germline V gene lookup returns CDR1 SGHDT and CDR2 YYEEEE. The junction had 8 bases not matched to a gene; V was cut back by 0 bases and J by 1 base. DNA of the CDR3: TGTGCCAGCAGCTTGGTGGGGCAGGGGGCCAAGAACACTGAAGCTTTCTTT. Amino acids: CASSLVGQGAKNTEAFF.

In its sample, this clonotype was seen a few times. V is TRBV20-1 and J is TRBJ1-1; TRBD1 is a possible D gene (5 bases). There are 13 residues in the CDR3. V gave up 5 bases and J gave up 1 base, with 11 bases separating them. Looked up from germline, CDR1 is DFQATT and CDR2 is SNEGSKA (reference sequence). DNA for the CDR3: TGCAGTGCTTCGACAGTTCAGAACACTGAAGCTTTCTTT. Protein sequence: CSASTVQNTEAFF.

This sequence joins TRBV15 and TRBJ2-1; 9 bases map to TRBD1. Germline assignment: CDR1 LNHNV and CDR2 YYDKDF (reference sequence). The ends lost 4 bases at V and 6 bases at J; junction bases unmatched: 10. This CDR3 has 16 amino acids. CDR3 sequence: CATSTNLGQGFNEQFF. CDR3 sequence (DNA): TGTGCCACCAGCACCAACCTGGGACAGGGTTTCAATGAGCAGTTCTTC.

Many counts were recorded for this clonotype. This sequence joins TRBV6-1 and TRBJ1-3; D ambiguous. Looked up from germline, CDR1 is MNHNS and CDR2 is SASEGT. V was cut by 6 bases and J by 0 bases, with 24 bases left in between. This CDR3 is 19 amino acids long. The CDR3 reads CASRKKTYGDPSSGNTIYF. DNA of the CDR3: TGTGCCAGCAGGAAGAAAACCTACGGGGATCCTAGCTCTGGAAACACCATATATTTT.

This clonotype was picked up a small number of times. V usage is TRBV11-1 and J usage is TRBJ1-1; D is unclear. Trimming took 3 bases from V and 2 from J, leaving 7 bases between them. The CDR3 covers 13 residues. CDR1 is SGHAT, CDR2 FQDESV, per germline (reference sequence). CDR3 region: CASSFLENTEAFF. Written as DNA, the CDR3 is TGTGCCAGCAGCTTCCTGGAAAACACTGAAGCTTTCTTT.

The V gene is TRBV28, the J gene TRBJ2-5, with 8 positions matching TRBD1. The CDR3 runs 14 residues. The V gene end was trimmed by 5 bases and the J gene end by 5 bases; junction bases not matched to a gene: 7. CDR1 and CDR2 (germline): MDHEN, SYDVKM. The CDR3 here is CASSPSGGYETQYF. The CDR3 DNA sequence: TGTGCCAGCAGTCCCTCAGGGGGCTATGAGACCCAGTACTTC.

The chain uses TRBV18 and TRBJ2-7; TRBD1 is a possible D gene (6 bases). CDR3 size: 14 residues. The germline V gene encodes CDR1 KGHSH and CDR2 LQKENI. Trimming took 2 bases from V and 3 from J, leaving 11 bases between them. The CDR3, as DNA: TGTGCCAGCTCACCAGGGGCAGGGGTCTACGAGCAGTACTTC. The encoded protein is CASSPGAGVYEQYF.

This clonotype was picked up a small number of times. The chain carries TRBV7-2 and TRBJ1-6; tentative D call: TRBD1 (5 bases). The CDR3 extends over 13 amino acids. In germline, CDR1 is SGHTA, CDR2 FQGNSA. V gave up 6 bases and J gave up 8 bases, with 11 bases separating them. The CDR3 coding sequence is TGTGCCAGCAGTTCGGGACGTTATTCACCCCTCCACTTT. This translates into CASSSGRYSPLHF.

This clonotype turned up a few times. The V call is TRBV6-4, the J call TRBJ1-1; TRBD1 matches 7 bases. Trimming took 4 bases from V and 4 from J; bases not matched to a gene: 9. The CDR3 has 15 amino acids. The germline gives CDR1 MRHNA, CDR2 SNTAGT. This CDR3 is CASSVTGESFTEAFF. The CDR3 bases are TGTGCCAGCAGTGTAACAGGGGAGTCGTTCACTGAAGCTTTCTTT.

This clonotype has only a few counts. The CDR3 DNA follows: TGTGCCAGCAGTTTTGTAGTCGGGCTAGGTTACAATGAGCAGTTCTTC. This translates into CASSFVVGLGYNEQFF. The chain joins TRBV28 to TRBJ2-1; D remains ambiguous. Germline assignment: CDR1 MDHEN and CDR2 SYDVKM. The V gene lost 3 bases and the J gene lost 4 bases, with 16 bases spanning the gap. CDR3 length equals 16 residues.

V and J are TRBV19 and TRBJ1-2; TRBD1 matches 10 bases. Germline trimming cut 4 bases from V and 11 bases from J; bases unmatched to any gene: 7. CDR1 is LNHDA, CDR2 SQIVND, per germline (reference sequence). The CDR3 spans 13 residues. DNA for the CDR3: TGTGCCAGTAGTAGAGGACAGGGGGACGGATACACCTTC. Translating gives CASSRGQGDGYTF.

The chain uses TRBV7-6 and TRBJ2-1, with 9 bases matching TRBD2. The V gene's germline CDR1 is SGHVS and CDR2 FNYEAQ. The V and J ends lost 5 bases and 0 bases, in that order; junction bases with no gene match: 11. The CDR3 consists of 18 residues. This CDR3 is CASSLTLAGVASYNEQFF. Here the CDR3 DNA reads TGTGCCAGCAGCCTGACCTTAGCGGGAGTGGCCTCCTACAATGAGCAGTTCTTC.

The V and J genes are TRBV6-2 or TRBV6-3 and TRBJ2-7; a possible D gene is TRBD2 (6 bases). The CDR3 consists of 14 residues. V shed 4 bases and J shed 3 bases, with 13 bases lying between them. The V gene's germline CDR1 is MNHEY and CDR2 SVGEGT. In DNA form, the CDR3 reads TGTGCCAGCAGTTTGGTAGCGGAGTTCTACGAGCAGTACGTC. Translating gives CASSLVAEFYEQYV.

In this sample, this clonotype turned up a few times. V is TRBV6-1 and J is TRBJ2-3, with 8 bases lining up with TRBD1. CDR1 and CDR2 (germline): MNHNS, SASEGT. The ends lost 5 bases at V and 0 bases at J; junction bases unmatched: 4. The CDR3 is 15 residues long. As DNA, the CDR3 is TGTGCCAGCAGTATGGACAGGGCCAGCACAGATACGCAGTATTTT. This sequence encodes CASSMDRASTDTQYF.

The rearrangement uses TRBV11-2 and TRBJ1-1, with D maybe TRBD1 (6 bases). CDR3 length: 15 amino acids. CDR1 is SGHAT and CDR2 is FQNNGV in the germline V gene. Trimming cost V 5 bases and J 1 base, with 14 bases left between them. CDR3 bases: TGTGCCAGCAGCCTAATGGACAGTGCGAACACTGAAGCTTTCTTT. It is translated as CASSLMDSANTEAFF. The full variable domain, completed using reference TRBV11-2 and TRBJ1-1, is EAGVAQSPRYKIIEKRQSVAFWCNPISGHATLYWYQQILGQGPKLLIQFQNNGVVDDSQLPKDRFSAERLKGVDSTLKIQPAKLEDSAVYLCASSLMDSANTEAFFGQGTRLTVV.

The rearrangement joins TRBV7-9 to TRBJ1-2; D uncertain. This CDR3 region has 14 residues. Germline assignment: CDR1 SEHNR and CDR2 FQNEAQ (reference sequence). Trimming removed 5 bases at V and 8 bases at J, with 18 bases between. CDR3 in amino acids: CASSPSQREGGYTF. CDR3 nucleotides: TGTGCCAGCAGCCCCTCTCAAAGGGAAGGGGGCTACACCTTC.

The J gene is TRBJ1-5, the V gene TRBV9; a weak D match, TRBD1 (6 bases). Germline-derived CDR1 and CDR2 are SGDLS and YYNGEE. This CDR3 region has 15 residues. The V gene lost 3 bases and the J gene lost 4 bases, with 14 bases spanning the gap. CDR3: CASSGGAGVNQPQHF. In nucleotides, the CDR3 is TGTGCCAGCAGCGGGGGGGCAGGGGTGAATCAGCCCCAGCATTTT.

This chain links TRBV2 with TRBJ2-2; D is ambiguous. CDR1 is SNHLY and CDR2 is FYNNEI in the germline V gene. Trimming removed 1 base at V and 2 bases at J, with 8 bases between. There are 15 residues in the CDR3. Here the CDR3 reads CASSEGYLNTGELFF. The DNA for the CDR3 is TGTGCCAGCAGTGAAGGCTACCTTAACACCGGGGAGCTGTTTTTT.

The chain combines TRBV12-3 or TRBV12-4 with TRBJ2-5, with 9 bases matching TRBD2. The ends lost 5 bases at V and 1 base at J; junction bases unmatched: 8. The CDR3 is 16 residues long. CDR3 nucleotides: TGTGCCAGCAGTGACGAAGCGCGGGAGGGCCAAGAGACCCAGTACTTC. It yields the protein CASSDEAREGQETQYF.